A selection of T cell receptor beta chains follows, all from one sample in a study of blood T cell repertoires in COVID-19. Only in-frame clones appear in the TCRdb table, and some are missing; sequencing was by immunoSEQ multiplex PCR. Here the sample spans 190,000 or so clones, 86% being singletons. Sequencing was carried out using peripheral blood. The receptors stem from a woman in her 70s with acute or convalescent COVID-19. Each CDR3 is given with its conserved first and last residue. The order of the fields is CDR3 length, D gene, clone size, V gene, J gene, CDR3 DNA, CDR3 protein. The D gene is left open where the match is weak. Clone size, where shown, is once, few, many, or a class for clones that have expanded.

17	TRBD2	.	TRBV19	TRBJ2-3	TGTGCCAGTAGTATAGGCCCTAGCGGGAGGGCCAGAGATACGCAGTATTTT	CASSIGPSGRARDTQYF
15	TRBD1	.	TRBV2	TRBJ2-7	TGTGCCAGCAGAGGGGACAGGTTGAGCTCCTACGAGCAGTACTTC	CASRGDRLSSYEQYF
11	.	.	TRBV20-1	TRBJ1-2	TGCAGTGCTGTAGATAACTATGGCTACACCTTC	CSAVDNYGYTF
16	TRBD2	once	TRBV5-1	TRBJ2-1	TGCGCCAGCAGCCGGACTAGCGCGCAAGCCCGTAATGAGCAGTTCTTC	CASSRTSAQARNEQFF
15	.	.	TRBV10-3	TRBJ2-3	TGTGCCATCAGTGAGCCCTCTAGCTGGCGAGATACGCAGTATTTT	CAISEPSSWRDTQYF
13	.	.	TRBV18	TRBJ2-5	TGTGCCAGCTCACCTGGACTTGAAGAGACCCAGTACTTC	CASSPGLEETQYF
13	.	.	TRBV13	TRBJ2-3	TGTGCCAGCAGCCTTCTAGACCAAGATACGCAGTATTTT	CASSLLDQDTQYF
14	.	.	TRBV5-1	TRBJ1-4	TGCGCCAGCAGCTTTTCTGAGGCCAGAGAAAAACTGTTTTTT	CASSFSEAREKLFF
15	.	.	TRBV5-1	TRBJ2-2	TGCGCCAGCAGCTTGGGGGCCGTGAACACCGGGGAGCTGTTTTTT	CASSLGAVNTGELFF
13	.	.	TRBV27	TRBJ1-1	TGTGCCAGCAGCCTCCAGATAAACACTGAAGCTTTCTTT	CASSLQINTEAFF
12	.	few	TRBV7-2	TRBJ2-7	TGTGCCAGCCGCACGGGAGCCTACGAGCAGTACTTC	CASRTGAYEQYF
17	.	.	TRBV4-1	TRBJ1-4	TGCGCCAGCAGCCAAGATTTGCGGCAGACTAATAATGAAAAACTGTTTTTT	CASSQDLRQTNNEKLFF
14	TRBD2	.	TRBV28	TRBJ2-1	TGTGCCAGCAAGCGGACTAGCGGACAGGGTGAGCAGTTCTTC	CASKRTSGQGEQFF
17	TRBD1	.	TRBV25-1	TRBJ2-2	TGTGCCAGCAGTGTCGGGACAGGGGATATTCGAGCCGGGGAGCTGTTTTTT	CASSVGTGDIRAGELFF
15	.	.	TRBV2	TRBJ1-4	TGTGCCAGCGGACCTGGCGGAAGTCAGGGTGAAAAACTGTTTTTT	CASGPGGSQGEKLFF
12	.	.	TRBV6-5	TRBJ1-1	TGTGCCAGCAGAAGGGGATCCACTGAAGCTTTCTTT	CASRRGSTEAFF
15	.	.	TRBV6-5	TRBJ1-5	TGTGCCAGCAGCCCCAATCCGGGAGGGAATCAGCCCCAGCATTTT	CASSPNPGGNQPQHF
15	TRBD2	once	TRBV11-3	TRBJ2-1	TGTGCCAGCAGCGTAAAGGGACTAGCGGACAATGAGCAGTTCTTC	CASSVKGLADNEQFF
17	.	once	TRBV18	TRBJ2-7	TGTGCCAGCTCACCACCGGGGGGGGCCAGTTCAGACTACGAGCAGTACTTC	CASSPPGGASSDYEQYF
17	TRBD1	.	TRBV27	TRBJ2-6	TGTGCCAGCAGGCCCGGACAGGGGGTTGTTGGGGCCAACGTCCTGACTTTC	CASRPGQGVVGANVLTF
15	TRBD2	.	TRBV10-1	TRBJ2-3	TGCGCCAGCAGTACCTCCGGGGGGGTGTCTGATACGCAGTATTTT	CASSTSGGVSDTQYF
13	TRBD1	.	TRBV2	TRBJ1-1	TGTGCCAGCAGTACAGGGGCGGGCACTGAAGCTTTCTTT	CASSTGAGTEAFF
14	.	.	TRBV19	TRBJ1-5	TGTGCCAGTAGCACAGGGAGTGCCAATCAGCCCCAGCATTTT	CASSTGSANQPQHF
15	.	once	TRBV24-1	TRBJ1-1	TGTGCCACCAGTGACGCCAGGGCAGGTTCGACTGAAGCTTTCTTT	CATSDARAGSTEAFF
15	.	.	TRBV29-1	TRBJ1-3	TGCAGCGTTACGGGGTCGGACCGTTCTGGAAACACCATATATTTT	CSVTGSDRSGNTIYF
17	TRBD1	few	TRBV28	TRBJ1-2	TGTGCCAGCAGTTTATTAGTGGGACAGGGTGACAACTATGGCTACACCTTC	CASSLLVGQGDNYGYTF
14	TRBD1	.	TRBV19	TRBJ1-5	TGTGCCAGTACAGGGGGCATGGGCAATCAGCCCCAGCATTTT	CASTGGMGNQPQHF
15	TRBD1	.	TRBV28	TRBJ1-5	TGTGCCAGCAGACGACAGGGAGGTGGCAATCAGCCCCAGCATTTT	CASRRQGGGNQPQHF
15	.	.	TRBV7-2	TRBJ2-7	TGTGCCAGCAGCTTAATTAATACCCCTGGGGCGGAGCAGTACTTC	CASSLINTPGAEQYF
14	TRBD1	.	TRBV10-3	TRBJ2-1	TGTGCCATCAGGGACAGGAGCTCCTACAATGAGCAGTTCTTC	CAIRDRSSYNEQFF
15	TRBD2	.	TRBV19	TRBJ2-1	TGTGCCAGTAGTGAACTAGCGGGTGGGTACAATGAGCAGTTCTTC	CASSELAGGYNEQFF
18	TRBD1	once	TRBV5-4	TRBJ2-1	TGTGCCAGCAACACGGGGACAGGGGGACGGTTAAGCTACAATGAGCAGTTCTTC	CASNTGTGGRLSYNEQFF
17	TRBD2	.	TRBV24-1	TRBJ2-1	TGTGCCACCAGTGATTCTCCGGGACTAGCGGGCGGCCATGAGCAGTTCTTC	CATSDSPGLAGGHEQFF